This section outlines one T cell receptor beta chain sequence together with its context. The count of this clonotype is one. Its recognized antigen is unknown. The junction and the germline gene differ at one end; a read error may be behind it. These data are taken from a study of tumor-infiltrating lymphocytes in primary liver carcinoma listed by TCRdb under 2017. Looking at the study overall: About five patients with histopathologically diagnosed primary liver carcinoma underwent surgical resection in China between late 2015 and March 2016. The five patients had tumors staged T1-T3 N0M0, with maximum diameters ranging from about 4 to 11 cm. Reproducibility between technical replicate repertoires was high, with correlation coefficients above 0.95 and mean shared-clone rates approximately 0.88. A total of approximately 35 specimens from 5 patients underwent TCRbeta repertoire sequencing, comprising 25 or so tumor regions, 5 adjacent noncancerous liver tissues and 5 peripheral blood samples. Samples yielded roughly 3.5 to 8 million productive TCRbeta reads; read depth did not differ significantly between tissue types. TCRbeta repertoire sequencing, expression microarrays and whole-exome sequencing were combined in the study across five regions of each liver tumor, with adjacent normal tissue and blood also included. Of the five patients (three men and two women, aged 30 to 69 years), four had hepatocellular carcinoma and one had combined HCC and intrahepatic cholangiocarcinoma.

TCRbeta-specific cDNA was reverse-transcribed from 500 ng total RNA using a constant-region primer and ProtoScript II reverse transcriptase. TCRbeta libraries were built with three nested multiplex PCR rounds, a slightly modified ARM-PCR procedure. The first two PCR rounds used multiplex TRBV1-TRBV30 forward primers with a Cbeta reverse primer, each for around 10 cycles. Sample barcodes and Illumina adapters were attached in a final 25-cycle PCR using Deep VentR polymerase. Amplicons of 200-500 bp were gel-purified with a QIAquick gel extraction kit before sequencing. An Illumina HiSeq 2500 was used to sequence the TCRbeta amplicons, generating 250-bp paired-end reads. The authors' pipeline ran thus. To recover full CDR3 sequences, reads were quality-trimmed using Trimmomatic v0.33 and paired reads were then merged using FLASH v1.2.11. MiGEC v1.2.1b assigned V, D and J germline segments to the rearranged TCRbeta sequences. VDJtools v1.0.0 computed clonotype statistics and Shannon-Wiener diversity indices. Except for diversity analysis, only the 250 most abundant clonotypes of each sample were used in subsequent analyses to reduce sampling bias. Using fastp at Q25 and MiXCR, TCRdb reprocessed the public reads and kept productive beta chains. Rows are combined by CDR3 protein, so each entry shows the most common genes and DNA. These V and J calls originate from TCRdb's pipeline instead of the authors' own analysis. Across this sample there are fewer than 350,000 distinct CDR3 sequences, with about 61% seen only once. Roughly 6% of the sample is taken by the ten largest.

TRIzol reagent was used to extract blood RNA from unsorted whole blood, while the DNeasy Blood & Tissue kit provided the germline DNA. At the time of sampling, the patients had chronic HBV infection and had not received any treatment. Approximately 3.9 milliliters of peripheral blood were collected into K2EDTA tubes before surgery. The cysteine opens and the phenylalanine closes a CDR3 of 15 amino acids. Here the CDR3 DNA is all that survives: 45 bases in frame from base 1. Based on the germline V gene, the CDR1 and CDR2 sequences are SGHAT and FQNNGV. Study-wide findings and limitations: Because the samples were bulk and unsorted, CD4+ and CD8+ T cell repertoires could not be compared. Pairs of tumor regions showed greater repertoire overlap (mean about 35%) than tumor-adjacent pairs (roughly 17%) or tumor-blood pairs (roughly 15%), which is consistent with antigen-driven expansion. A significantly larger repertoire fraction was made up by the top 250 clones in tumors than in blood (p = 0.039). Only the TCR beta chain was sequenced, so true repertoire diversity is likely underestimated because unpaired alpha chains were not captured. With just 4 or 5 patients in the study, the authors point out that the findings should be validated in a larger study.

The sample was peripheral blood. The V and J genes are TRBV11-2 and TRBJ2-1; the D gene could be either TRBD1 or TRBD2, each agreeing at 5 bases. The receptor comes from a man aged 35 to 55 with primary liver carcinoma and hepatitis B virus infection. The nucleotides read TGTGCCAACAGCTTGGAGAGGGACCGCTACAATGAGCTGTTCTTC. Its translation reads: CANSLERDRYNELFF.